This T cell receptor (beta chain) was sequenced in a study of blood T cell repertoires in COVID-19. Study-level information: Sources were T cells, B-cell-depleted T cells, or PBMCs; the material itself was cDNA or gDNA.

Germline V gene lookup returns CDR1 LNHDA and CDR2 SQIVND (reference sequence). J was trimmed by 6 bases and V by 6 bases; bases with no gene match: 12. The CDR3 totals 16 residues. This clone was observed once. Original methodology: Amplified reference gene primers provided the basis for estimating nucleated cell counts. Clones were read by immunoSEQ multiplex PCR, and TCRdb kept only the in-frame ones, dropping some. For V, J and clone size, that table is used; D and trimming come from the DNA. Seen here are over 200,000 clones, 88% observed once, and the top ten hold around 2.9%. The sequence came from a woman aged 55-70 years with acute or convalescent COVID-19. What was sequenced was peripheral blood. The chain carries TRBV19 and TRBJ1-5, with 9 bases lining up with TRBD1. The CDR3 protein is CASSPQGAIRGQPQHF. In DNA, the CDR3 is TGTGCCAGTAGCCCACAGGGGGCAATCCGAGGTCAGCCCCAGCATTTT.